These 23 T cell receptor beta chains were sequenced from one sample in a study of blood T cells in healthy people across ages. Sample-barcoded 5' priming and a J-beta primer mix drove a second PCR of about 6 to 12 cycles. MiXCR, applied by TCRdb to the 5' RACE reads, yields one record per CDR3 protein. The sample carries about 970,000 distinct CDR3 sequences, roughly 50% recorded once. Sequencing was performed on blood. These receptors were collected from a woman between 55 and 75 years old in good health.

CDR3: CASSQDRVGGDEQYF. The CDR3 DNA follows: TGCGCCAGCAGCCAAGATCGGGTAGGGGGCGACGAGCAGTACTTC. The chain uses TRBV4-3 and TRBJ2-7, with 7 nucleotides matching TRBD1. The CDR3 consists of 15 residues. In germline, CDR1 is LGHNA, CDR2 YSLEER. V trimming: 0 bases; J trimming: 5 bases; junction bases outside the gene matches: 7.

In regard to this clonotype: One junction end disagrees with the germline gene, perhaps due to a read error. The CDR3 DNA is TGTGCCGGCAGCGTAGATGTAGAGTCGCCCCAGTACTTC. Its translation is CAGSVDVESPQYF. The chain links TRBV9 to TRBJ2-7; D is ambiguous. Germline-derived CDR1 and CDR2 are SGDLS and YYNGEE. The CDR3 has 13 amino acids.

The chain employs TRBV29-1 and TRBJ2-2; D might be TRBD2 (6 bases). This CDR3 region has 13 residues. CDR1 is SQVTM and CDR2 is ANQGSEA in the germline V gene. V lost 6 bases to trimming and J lost 7 bases, with 15 bases between them. Here the CDR3 reads CSVIGGAGGELFF. The CDR3 nucleotides read TGCAGCGTCATTGGAGGGGCGGGCGGGGAGCTGTTTTTT.

The chain recombines TRBV29-1 with TRBJ1-6, with D maybe TRBD1 (5 bases). In germline, CDR1 is SQVTM, CDR2 ANQGSEA. With 0 bases removed from V and 6 bases from J, the gap between germline ends came to 6 bases. The CDR3 runs 13 residues. The CDR3: CSVEETANSPLHF. The DNA of the CDR3 is TGCAGCGTTGAAGAGACAGCTAATTCACCCCTCCACTTT.

This clonotype was observed a few times. The chain uses TRBV20-1 and TRBJ1-2; no clear D. Germline values: CDR1 DFQATT, CDR2 SNEGSKA (reference sequence). The V and J ends lost 8 bases and 0 bases respectively, with 13 bases between them. This CDR3 has 13 amino acids. The CDR3 is CSTKFRANYGYTF. The CDR3 nucleotides read TGCAGTACAAAGTTCCGCGCTAACTATGGCTACACCTTC.

This clonotype came up once. The rearrangement links TRBV11-3 to TRBJ2-5, with 9 nucleotides matching TRBD2. The J call could be wrong; TRBJ2-1 is a better fit for the DNA end. From germline, CDR1 is SGHNT and CDR2 YENEEA. The CDR3 contains 15 residues. CDR3 amino acids: CASSPGTSQADEQFF. The CDR3 DNA is TGTGCCAGCAGCCCCGGGACTAGCCAAGCGGATGAGCAGTTCTTC.

The CDR3 coding sequence is TGTGCCAGCAGGTCCGGCGACTATCACAATGAGCAGTACTTC. Translation gives CASRSGDYHNEQYF. V usage is TRBV6-6 and J usage is TRBJ2-1; possibly TRBD2 for D (5 bases). The tail of the sequence fits TRBJ2-7 better, so the J call may be wrong. CDR1 MNHNY and CDR2 SVGAGI come from the germline V gene (reference sequence). The CDR3 loop spans 14 amino acids.

This chain links TRBV3-1 with TRBJ2-5; 7 bases are a match to TRBD2. The CDR3 consists of 14 residues. Germline CDR1 reads LGHDT; CDR2 reads YNNKEL (reference sequence). J was trimmed by 11 bases and V by 2 bases; bases with no gene match: 11. In DNA, the CDR3 is TGTGCCAGCAGCCAAAGCGGGAACCAGGGTGAGCAGTACTTC. It specifies CASSQSGNQGEQYF.

This clonotype occurred once. The chain uses TRBV30 and TRBJ2-7; D not resolved. Trimming cost V 2 bases and J 7 bases, with 18 bases left between them. CDR1 and CDR2 from the germline V gene are GTSNPN and SVGIG (reference sequence). This CDR3 comprises 14 residues. CDR3 nucleotides: TGTGCCTGGAGTCATAGCTTTGGATTCAATGAGCAGTACTTC. Residues: CAWSHSFGFNEQYF.

The chain combines TRBV3-1 with TRBJ2-7; 10 bases line up with TRBD1. V lost 2 bases and J lost 6; bases outside the gene matches: 10. Germline V lookup: CDR1 LGHDT, CDR2 YNNKEL (reference sequence). CDR3 length: 16 amino acids. The CDR3 bases are TGTGCCAGCAGCCAACCGATGGGGACAGGGGAAGGCGAGCAGTACTTC. Protein product: CASSQPMGTGEGEQYF.

This clonotype was picked up a small number of times. This chain links TRBV20-1 with TRBJ1-1; D is unclear. With 6 bases removed from V and 0 bases from J, the gap between germline ends came to 11 bases. This CDR3 comprises 13 residues. Germline assignment: CDR1 DFQATT and CDR2 SNEGSKA (reference sequence). The chain's CDR3 is CSAPRRLNTEAFF. Here the CDR3 DNA reads TGCAGTGCCCCCAGACGGTTGAACACTGAAGCTTTCTTT.

The chain is built from TRBV5-6 and TRBJ2-6; D unresolved. The CDR3 contains 14 residues. The germline V gene encodes CDR1 SGHDT and CDR2 YYEEEE. With 5 bases removed from V and 1 base from J, the gap between germline ends came to 7 bases. The chain's CDR3 is CASSRRSGANVLTF. In DNA, the CDR3 is TGTGCCAGCAGTCGACGGTCTGGGGCCAACGTCCTGACTTTC.

The chain links TRBV24-1 to TRBJ2-7; possibly TRBD1 for D (6 bases). The CDR3 length is 15 residues. Germline CDR1 KGHDR, CDR2 SFDVKD. Trimming took off 4 bases at V and 7 bases at J, with 19 bases between the two ends. As DNA, the CDR3 is TGTGCCACCAGTGACATCGGGACAAAGGACAATGAGCAGTACTTC. Protein product: CATSDIGTKDNEQYF.

In its sample, this clonotype was seen once. This chain uses TRBV19 with TRBJ2-1; D may be TRBD1 (5 bases). Germline V CDR1 and CDR2: LNHDA, SQIVND (reference sequence). The CDR3 totals 12 residues. The V gene lost 11 bases and the J gene lost 4 bases, with 12 bases spanning the gap. This CDR3 reads CAVEYRYNEQFF. The CDR3 nucleotides are TGTGCCGTAGAGTACAGGTACAATGAGCAGTTCTTC. Filled out from reference TRBV19 and TRBJ2-1, the complete variable domain reads DGGITQSPKYLFRKEGQNVTLSCEQNLNHDAMYWYRQDPGQGLRLIYYSQIVNDFQKGDIAEGYSVSREKKESFPLTVTSAQKNPTAFYLCAVEYRYNEQFFGPGTRLTVL.

V is TRBV4-2 and J is TRBJ2-7, with 11 bases identical to TRBD2. This CDR3 has 17 residues. The V segment lost 4 bases and the J segment 7 bases; nucleotides outside the gene matches: 15. Germline V lookup: CDR1 LGHNA, CDR2 YNFKEQ. CDR3: CASSPIGRLAGRGEQYF. As DNA, the CDR3 is TGTGCCAGCAGCCCGATAGGGAGACTAGCGGGACGCGGGGAGCAGTACTTC.

In this sample, this clonotype turned up a few times. This chain uses TRBV28 with TRBJ2-1, with 11 bases lining up with TRBD2. Germline CDR1 and CDR2: MDHEN and SYDVKM. This CDR3 contains 15 residues. V trimming: 2 bases; J trimming: 9 bases; junction bases outside the gene matches: 6. The CDR3 here is CASSLGLAGGFEQFF. The CDR3 DNA follows: TGTGCCAGCAGTTTAGGTCTAGCGGGAGGTTTTGAGCAGTTCTTC.

The J gene is TRBJ1-2, the V gene TRBV15; D is undetermined. The CDR3 sequence is 15 residues long. V was pared by 1 base and J by 7 bases, with 16 bases between. Germline lookup yields CDR1 LNHNV and CDR2 YYDKDF (reference sequence). CDR3 region: CATSRVAGLEGGYTF. Here the CDR3 DNA reads TGTGCCACCAGCAGAGTAGCTGGGTTAGAGGGTGGCTACACCTTC.

CDR3 residues: CASTLRGDGNTIYF. CDR3 nucleotides: TGTGCCAGCACCCTGAGGGGGGATGGGAACACCATATATTTT. This chain uses TRBV28 with TRBJ1-3; D may be TRBD1 (6 bases). The length of the CDR3 is 14 residues. Germline CDR1 and CDR2: MDHEN and SYDVKM. The V end was cut by 7 bases, the J end by 7 bases, with 17 bases between.

CDR3 DNA sequence: TGTGCCAGCAGGACAATAGGGACTAGATACAATGAGCAGTTCTTC. Translating gives CASRTIGTRYNEQFF. The chain has TRBV2 and TRBJ2-1, with TRBD2 identical over 8 bases. This CDR3 spans 15 amino acids. Per the germline V gene, CDR1 is SNHLY and CDR2 is FYNNEI. Trimming took 6 bases from V and 4 from J; bases not matched to a gene: 8.

V usage is TRBV7-3 and J usage is TRBJ2-1; no firm D call. The V and J ends lost 5 bases and 6 bases respectively, with 17 bases between them. The CDR3 runs to 15 residues. Looked up from germline, CDR1 is SGHTA and CDR2 is FQGTGA. The DNA for the CDR3 is TGTGCCAGCAGCGACGGCCTCAACTGGCCCAATGAGCAGTTCTTC. Translation gives CASSDGLNWPNEQFF.

The V gene is TRBV29-1, the J gene TRBJ2-5; 7 nucleotides line up with TRBD2. This CDR3 spans 14 amino acids. J gave up 5 bases and V 4 bases, and 10 bases lay outside the gene matches. Germline V CDR1 and CDR2: SQVTM, ANQGSEA. CDR3 coding DNA: TGCAGCGTTGTTTCGGCGGGAGATCGGGAGACCCAGTACTTC. Translation: CSVVSAGDRETQYF. Variable domain in full (rest from reference TRBV29-1 and TRBJ2-5): SAVISQKPSRDICQRGTSLTIQCQVDSQVTMMFWYRQQPGQSLTLIATANQGSEATYESGFVIDKFPISRPNLTFSTLTVSNMSPEDSSIYLCSVVSAGDRETQYFGPGTRLLVL.

There are a few counts of this clonotype. The V and J genes are TRBV5-1 and TRBJ1-2; 7 nucleotides agree with TRBD1. The germline V gene has CDR1 SGHRS and CDR2 YFSETQ. Trimming cost V 2 bases and J 6 bases; bases outside gene matches: 10. The CDR3 has 15 residues. The CDR3 bases are TGCGCCAGCAGCTTACCGGGACAGACGTCTGATGGCTACACCTTC. Amino acid sequence: CASSLPGQTSDGYTF.

The V and J genes are TRBV5-1 and TRBJ2-5; no clear D gene. The CDR3 runs to 13 residues. CDR1 and CDR2 (germline): SGHRS, YFSETQ. V was shortened by 2 bases and J by 2 bases, with 7 bases between the two germline ends. CDR3 protein: CASSFGEQETQYF. In DNA form, the CDR3 reads TGCGCCAGCAGCTTTGGGGAACAAGAGACCCAGTACTTC.